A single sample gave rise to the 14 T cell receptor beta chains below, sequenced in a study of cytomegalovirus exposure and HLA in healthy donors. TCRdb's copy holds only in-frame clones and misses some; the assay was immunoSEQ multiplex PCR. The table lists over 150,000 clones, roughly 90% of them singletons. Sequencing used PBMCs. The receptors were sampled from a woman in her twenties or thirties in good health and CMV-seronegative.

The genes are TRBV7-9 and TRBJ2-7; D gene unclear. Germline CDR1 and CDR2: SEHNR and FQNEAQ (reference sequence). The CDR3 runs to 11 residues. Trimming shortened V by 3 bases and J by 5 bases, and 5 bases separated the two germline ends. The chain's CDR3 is CASSLGDEQYF. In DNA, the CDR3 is TGTGCCAGCAGCTTGGGCGACGAGCAGTACTTC. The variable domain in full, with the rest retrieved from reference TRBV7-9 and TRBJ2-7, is DTGVSQNPRHKITKRGQNVTFRCDPISEHNRLYWYRQTLGQGPEFLTYFQNEAQLEKSRLLSDRFSAERPKGSFSTLEIQRTEQGDSAMYLCASSLGDEQYFGPGTRLTVT.

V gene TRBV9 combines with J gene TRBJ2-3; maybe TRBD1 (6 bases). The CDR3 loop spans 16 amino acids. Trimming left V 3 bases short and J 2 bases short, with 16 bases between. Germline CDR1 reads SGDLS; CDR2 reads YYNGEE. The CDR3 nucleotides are TGTGCCAGCAGCGCCGGACGGACAGATTTCACAGATACGCAGTATTTT. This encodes CASSAGRTDFTDTQYF.

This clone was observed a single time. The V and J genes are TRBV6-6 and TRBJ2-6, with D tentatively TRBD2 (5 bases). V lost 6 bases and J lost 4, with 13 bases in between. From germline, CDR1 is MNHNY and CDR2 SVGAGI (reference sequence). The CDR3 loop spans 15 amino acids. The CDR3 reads CASRPRVAGANVLTF. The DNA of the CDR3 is TGTGCCAGCAGGCCGAGGGTGGCGGGGGCCAACGTCCTGACTTTC.

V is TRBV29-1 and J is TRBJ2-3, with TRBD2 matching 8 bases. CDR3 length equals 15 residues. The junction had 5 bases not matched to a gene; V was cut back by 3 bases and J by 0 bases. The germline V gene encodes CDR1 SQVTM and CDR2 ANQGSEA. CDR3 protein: CSVEWPSGSTDTQYF. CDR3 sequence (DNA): TGCAGCGTTGAGTGGCCTAGCGGGAGCACAGATACGCAGTATTTT.

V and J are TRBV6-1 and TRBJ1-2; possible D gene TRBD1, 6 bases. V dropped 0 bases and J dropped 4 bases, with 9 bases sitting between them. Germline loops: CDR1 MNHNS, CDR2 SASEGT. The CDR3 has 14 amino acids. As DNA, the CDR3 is TGTGCCAGCAGTGAAGCTTTCAGGGGCTATGGCTACACCTTC. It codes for CASSEAFRGYGYTF.

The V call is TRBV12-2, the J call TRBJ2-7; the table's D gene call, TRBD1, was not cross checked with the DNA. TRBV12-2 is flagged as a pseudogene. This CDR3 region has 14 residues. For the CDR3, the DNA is TGTGCAAGTCGCCCTTCGGGACAGACCTACGAGCAGTACTTC. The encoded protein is CASRPSGQTYEQYF.

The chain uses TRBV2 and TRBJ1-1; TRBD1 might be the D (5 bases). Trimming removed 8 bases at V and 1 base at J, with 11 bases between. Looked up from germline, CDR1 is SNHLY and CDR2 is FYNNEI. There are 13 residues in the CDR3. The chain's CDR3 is CASGSGANTEAFF. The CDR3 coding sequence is TGTGCCAGCGGATCCGGGGCGAACACTGAAGCTTTCTTT.

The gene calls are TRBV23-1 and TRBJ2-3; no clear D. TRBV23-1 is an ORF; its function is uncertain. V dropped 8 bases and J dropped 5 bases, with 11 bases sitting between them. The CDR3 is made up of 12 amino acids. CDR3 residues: CASWQTGDTQYF. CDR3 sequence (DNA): TGCGCCAGCTGGCAAACTGGAGATACGCAGTATTTT.

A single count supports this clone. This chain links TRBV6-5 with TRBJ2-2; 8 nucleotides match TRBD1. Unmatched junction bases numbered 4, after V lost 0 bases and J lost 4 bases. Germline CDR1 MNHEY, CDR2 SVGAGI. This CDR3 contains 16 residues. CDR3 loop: CASSYSWTGSTGELFF. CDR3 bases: TGTGCCAGCAGTTACTCGTGGACAGGGTCCACCGGGGAGCTGTTTTTT.

CDR3 protein: CASSHRQGGGYTF. The CDR3 nucleotides read TGTGCCAGCAGTCATAGACAGGGTGGCGGCTACACCTTC. The chain has TRBV6-5 and TRBJ1-2; 7 nucleotides match TRBD1. The V segment lost 5 bases and the J segment 8 bases; nucleotides outside the gene matches: 8. Per germline, CDR1 MNHEY and CDR2 SVGAGI. The CDR3 extends over 13 amino acids.

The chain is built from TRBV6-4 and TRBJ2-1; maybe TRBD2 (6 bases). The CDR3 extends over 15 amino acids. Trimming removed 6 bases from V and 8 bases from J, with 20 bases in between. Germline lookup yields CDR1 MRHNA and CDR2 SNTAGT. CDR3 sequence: CASSTGDTGGDEQFF. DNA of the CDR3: TGTGCCAGCAGCACCGGAGACACAGGAGGGGATGAGCAGTTCTTC.

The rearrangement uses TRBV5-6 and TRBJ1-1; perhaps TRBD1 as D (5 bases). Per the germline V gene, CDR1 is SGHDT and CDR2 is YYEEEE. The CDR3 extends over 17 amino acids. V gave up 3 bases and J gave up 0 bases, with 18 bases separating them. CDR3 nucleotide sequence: TGTGCCAGCAGCTCGCCAGGGATGGGGCTGATGAACACTGAAGCTTTCTTT. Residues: CASSSPGMGLMNTEAFF.

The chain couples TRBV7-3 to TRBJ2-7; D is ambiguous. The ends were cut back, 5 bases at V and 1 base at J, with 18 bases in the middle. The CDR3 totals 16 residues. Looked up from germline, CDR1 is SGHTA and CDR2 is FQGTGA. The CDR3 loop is CASSLLIGRSSYEQYF. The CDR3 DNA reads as TGTGCCAGCAGCCTTTTGATAGGGCGCTCTTCCTACGAGCAGTACTTC.

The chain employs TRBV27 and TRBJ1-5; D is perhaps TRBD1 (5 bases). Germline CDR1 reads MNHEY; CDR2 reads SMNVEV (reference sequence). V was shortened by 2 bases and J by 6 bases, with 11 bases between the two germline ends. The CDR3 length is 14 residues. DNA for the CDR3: TGTGCCAGCAGTTTAGGGGCCGGGTCTCAGCCCCAGCATTTT. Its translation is CASSLGAGSQPQHF.